This T cell receptor beta chain comes out of a study of blood T cell repertoires in COVID-19 (TCRdb year 2020). Describing the broader study: Samples covering the acute and convalescent phases of COVID-19 were provided by collaborators in the United States, Italy and Spain. The material from the prospective study consisted of cDNA or gDNA derived from T cells, B-cell-depleted T cells, or PBMCs. Deeply sampled blood TCRbeta repertoires from subjects exposed to, actively infected with, or recovered from COVID-19 were included in the dataset. A freely available public database, intended as a resource for researchers studying the immune response to SARS-CoV-2, is where the repertoires were released. The samples were drawn from the first 160 participants of the ongoing ImmuneRACE study and from 1,254 subjects provided by 6 global collaborators. A de-identified subject ID, COVID-19 status, age in years and sex were almost always included in the sample metadata. HLA class I and class II types, where available, came from metadata supplied by the sample provider rather than from assay-based typing.

Ends trimmed: V by 4 bases, J by 7 bases; bases unmatched to a gene: 6. From cysteine to phenylalanine, the CDR3 is 14 amino acids long. The read is trimmed to its CDR3 DNA, 42 bases read in frame from base 1. The germline V gene provides CDR1 ENHRY and CDR2 SYGVKD. Overall study results and their limits: The quantity of clinical and demographic metadata differed by source and by participant and was supplied without curation.

TCRbeta CDR3 regions were amplified from genomic DNA by means of the immunoSEQ Assay, a bias-controlled multiplex PCR. In the paper's pipeline: Nucleated cell counts per sample were estimated from amplification of reference gene primers within the assay. Sequence reads were collapsed and filtered to measure the absolute abundance of every unique TCRbeta CDR3 rearrangement. For each sample, productive Simpson clonality was calculated as the square root of Simpson's diversity index across productive rearrangements. In its TCRdb copy, this immuneACCESS table keeps in-frame sequences only and misses some clones. Where compared with another copy, unresolved V genes explain less than half of these, and the others have no known cause. V and J calls and clone size are as listed in that table; D and trimming were resolved from the DNA. The sample includes approximately 440,000 clones, with around 87% observed a single time. The top ten clonotypes cover roughly 0.7% of the sample.

Participants in the prospective study were aged roughly 18 to 89 years, lived in more than 20 United States geographic areas, and enrolled through a virtual design. Cohort assignment in the prospective study relied on participant-reported clinical history from a screening survey and a study questionnaire. Recovered participants in ImmuneRACE Cohort 3 were defined as having two consecutive negative NP/OP PCR tests, clearance from a healthcare professional, or resolution of symptoms. In the prospective study, whole blood, serum and a nasopharyngeal or oropharyngeal swab were collected from each participant by mobile phlebotomists. Additional blood draws and questionnaires over a roughly two-month period could optionally be provided by prospective study participants. Prospective study blood samples were shipped either frozen or at room temperature before DNA extraction. Note on this clone: Its antigen is not yet known. Per-base quality was not reported, and no clone a single base away is much larger than it.

This TCR was recovered from a woman under 30 who had recovered from COVID-19. The sequenced sample was PBMCs or T cells enriched from blood (not recorded which). The sequence is built from TRBV10-3 and TRBJ2-2; the central 7 bases match TRBD1. This receptor has the CDR3 CAISVDRADGELFF. The bases read TGTGCCATCAGTGTAGACAGGGCGGACGGGGAGCTGTTTTTT.